The 28 T cell receptor beta chains reported below all come from one sample, sequenced in a study of cytomegalovirus exposure and HLA in healthy donors. The table came from immunoSEQ multiplex PCR; TCRdb's copy has only in-frame clones and leaves some out. The data contain 150,000 to 200,000 clones, approximately 96% of them seen just once; the ten biggest clones take up around 0.9%. The sequenced material came from PBMCs. The source of these receptors is a woman in her late teens or twenties in good health and CMV-seronegative.

This rearrangement joins TRBV6-1 to TRBJ1-2; 7 nucleotides align to TRBD1. Germline V gene data show CDR1 as MNHNS and CDR2 as SASEGT. V shed 6 bases and J 4 bases; nucleotides not matched to a gene: 8. The CDR3 is 14 residues long. The CDR3 reads CASRDRVGGYGYTF. CDR3 coding DNA: TGTGCCAGCAGAGACAGGGTTGGGGGCTATGGCTACACCTTC.

This chain links TRBV6-5 with TRBJ1-1; 9 bases are shared with TRBD1. From germline, CDR1 is MNHEY and CDR2 SVGAGI. CDR3 length equals 14 residues. V was pared by 5 bases and J by 1 base, with 2 bases of the junction left unmatched. The CDR3 DNA reads TGTGCCAGCAGTGAGGGACAGGGGAACACTGAAGCTTTCTTT. Translation: CASSEGQGNTEAFF.

The chain joins TRBV6-1 to TRBJ2-1, with 7 bases fitting TRBD1. V lost 6 bases to trimming and J lost 15 bases; unmatched junction nucleotides: 23. This CDR3 is built from 16 residues. The germline gives CDR1 MNHNS, CDR2 SASEGT. This chain's CDR3 is CASSETGAGRTMSGFF. The CDR3 DNA reads TGTGCCAGCAGCGAAACAGGGGCTGGCAGGACAATGAGTGGGTTCTTC.

V is TRBV27 and J is TRBJ1-1; possibly TRBD1 for D (6 bases). This CDR3 contains 13 residues. The V end lost 7 bases, the J end lost 5 bases, and 14 bases lay between the germline ends. The germline V gene has CDR1 MNHEY and CDR2 SMNVEV (reference sequence). Here the CDR3 reads CASTKHTGTEAFF. CDR3 nucleotides: TGTGCCAGCACCAAACACACAGGGACTGAAGCTTTCTTT.

The rearrangement links TRBV19 to TRBJ2-5; possible D gene TRBD2, 5 bases. The CDR3 runs to 15 residues. The germline CDR1 and CDR2 sequences are LNHDA and SQIVND (reference sequence). V was pared by 6 bases and J by 5 bases, with 19 bases between. The CDR3 reads CASRYGPEAGETQYF. The CDR3 DNA is TGTGCCAGTAGGTACGGTCCGGAGGCTGGGGAGACCCAGTACTTC.

V and J are TRBV4-1 and TRBJ1-1, with TRBD1 identical over 9 bases. CDR3 length equals 15 residues. CDR1 MGHRA and CDR2 YSYEKL come from the germline V gene. The V and J ends lost 3 bases and 1 base, in that order; junction bases with no gene match: 3. Here the CDR3 reads CASSQRDRENTEAFF. CDR3 coding DNA: TGCGCCAGCAGCCAGAGGGACAGGGAGAACACTGAAGCTTTCTTT.

The chain links TRBV4-2 to TRBJ1-3, with D maybe TRBD1 (6 bases). With 4 bases removed from V and 0 bases from J, the gap between germline ends came to 16 bases. This CDR3 is built from 17 residues. Germline CDR1 is LGHNA and CDR2 is YNFKEQ. CDR3 amino acids: CASSPQDRDTSGNTIYF. In nucleotides, the CDR3 is TGTGCCAGCAGCCCTCAAGATCGGGACACCTCTGGAAACACCATATATTTT.

The chain joins TRBV18 to TRBJ2-1; 10 bases agree with TRBD2. V lost 6 bases to trimming and J lost 8 bases; unmatched junction nucleotides: 13. Germline loops: CDR1 KGHSH, CDR2 LQKENI. The CDR3 length is 16 residues. CDR3 amino acids: CASSSQLSGGVDEQFF. The DNA of the CDR3 is TGTGCCAGCTCGTCCCAACTAAGCGGGGGGGTCGATGAGCAGTTCTTC.

CDR3 region: CASSFRGINEKLFF. CDR3 in DNA: TGTGCCAGCAGCTTCAGAGGAATTAATGAAAAACTGTTTTTT. The chain has TRBV2 and TRBJ1-4, with D uncertain. V lost 6 bases and J lost 4, with 12 bases in between. This CDR3 has 14 residues. Germline CDR1 reads SNHLY; CDR2 reads FYNNEI. Looking up the rest from reference TRBV2 and TRBJ1-4 gives the full variable domain: EPEVTQTPSHQVTQMGQEVILRCVPISNHLYFYWYRQILGQKVEFLVSFYNNEISEKSEIFDDQFSVERPDGSNFTLKIRSTKLEDSAMYFCASSFRGINEKLFFGSGTQLSVL.

The J gene is TRBJ1-2, the V gene TRBV4-1, with 9 bases identical to TRBD1. The CDR3 is 15 amino acids. J lost 4 bases, V lost 6 bases, and 9 bases had no gene match. Germline values: CDR1 MGHRA, CDR2 YSYEKL. CDR3 loop: CASRRPGQGTYGYTF. The CDR3 nucleotides are TGCGCCAGCAGGCGACCGGGACAGGGAACCTATGGCTACACCTTC.

The rearrangement links TRBV6-5 to TRBJ2-7; D is perhaps TRBD1 (6 bases). The germline gives CDR1 MNHEY, CDR2 SVGAGI. The CDR3 runs to 15 residues. V was clipped by 2 bases and J by 3 bases, with 14 bases between them. The CDR3 protein is CASSYVSGEGYEQYF. The DNA for the CDR3 is TGTGCCAGCAGTTACGTCTCAGGGGAAGGCTACGAGCAGTACTTC.

The chain couples TRBV5-1 to TRBJ2-5, with 9 bases fitting TRBD2. The CDR3 spans 17 residues. Germline values: CDR1 SGHRS, CDR2 YFSETQ. The ends lost 4 bases at V and 5 bases at J; junction bases unmatched: 15. The CDR3 loop is CASSLLGLAGTGETQYF. In nucleotides, the CDR3 is TGCGCCAGCAGCCTCCTCGGGCTAGCGGGGACGGGGGAGACCCAGTACTTC.

The chain uses TRBV7-7 and TRBJ1-2; D call uncertain. Germline V gene data show CDR1 as SSHAT and CDR2 as FNYEAQ (reference sequence). The CDR3 consists of 13 residues. Written as DNA, the CDR3 is TGTGCTACCACCCCCTTAGGAGGCGGTGGCTACACCTTC. This codes for CATTPLGGGGYTF.

The gene calls are TRBV19 and TRBJ1-2, with TRBD1 matching over 7 bases. The CDR3 has 15 amino acids. Germline assignment: CDR1 LNHDA and CDR2 SQIVND (reference sequence). With 5 bases clipped from V and 0 bases from J, the junction kept 6 bases outside the gene matches. CDR3 DNA: TGTGCCAGTAGTTGGACAGGTGAAGCTAACTATGGCTACACCTTC. As protein: CASSWTGEANYGYTF.

The chain couples TRBV9 to TRBJ2-3; TRBD2 agrees at 10 bases. J was trimmed by 6 bases and V by 0 bases; bases with no gene match: 4. The germline V gene encodes CDR1 SGDLS and CDR2 YYNGEE. This CDR3 spans 15 amino acids. The chain's CDR3 is CASSVAERGGDTQYF. In DNA form, the CDR3 reads TGTGCCAGCAGCGTAGCTGAGCGGGGGGGGGATACGCAGTATTTT. Full variable domain (rest looked up from reference TRBV9 and TRBJ2-3): DSGVTQTPKHLITATGQRVTLRCSPRSGDLSVYWYQQSLDQGLQFLIQYYNGEERAKGNILERFSAQQFPDLHSELNLSSLELGDSALYFCASSVAERGGDTQYFGPGTRLTVL.

The V gene is TRBV5-1, the J gene TRBJ1-2; TRBD1 is a possible D gene (5 bases). Germline V gene lookup returns CDR1 SGHRS and CDR2 YFSETQ. The CDR3 covers 11 residues. V lost 4 bases to trimming and J lost 5 bases, with 6 bases between them. The CDR3 nucleotides read TGCGCCAGCAGCCAGGGATATGGCTACACCTTC. Protein sequence: CASSQGYGYTF.

The CDR3 coding sequence is TGTGCCAGTTCGGGACAGGCCTATAATTCACCCCTCCACTTT. Its protein is CASSGQAYNSPLHF. This chain uses TRBV2 with TRBJ1-6, with 8 bases identical to TRBD1. Trimming cost V 9 bases and J 2 bases; bases outside gene matches: 3. This CDR3 spans 14 amino acids. CDR1 is SNHLY, CDR2 FYNNEI, per germline.

This clone has just one count. The rearrangement links TRBV5-1 to TRBJ1-1, with 9 positions matching TRBD1. CDR1 and CDR2 from the germline V gene are SGHRS and YFSETQ. After removal of 5 bases from V and 0 bases from J, the junction contained 11 bases not matched to a gene. The CDR3 is 17 amino acids. The CDR3 sequence is CASRNRDRESLNTEAFF. For the CDR3, the DNA is TGCGCCAGCAGGAACCGGGACAGGGAAAGTCTGAACACTGAAGCTTTCTTT.

The rearrangement joins TRBV5-6 to TRBJ2-5, with D possibly being TRBD1 (5 bases). The CDR3 runs 14 residues. Per germline, CDR1 SGHDT and CDR2 YYEEEE. The V and J ends lost 3 bases and 5 bases respectively, with 14 bases between them. CDR3 bases: TGTGCCAGCAGCTGGGGCAGGTTGGAGGAGACCCAGTACTTC. This encodes CASSWGRLEETQYF.

This clone was observed a single time. The V call is TRBV7-2, the J call TRBJ1-1; no clear D gene. Germline V lookup: CDR1 SGHTA, CDR2 FQGNSA. With 2 bases removed from V and 3 bases from J, the gap between germline ends came to 13 bases. The CDR3 is made up of 15 amino acids. CDR3 protein: CASSLSSGLYTEAFF. For the CDR3, the DNA is TGTGCCAGCAGCTTATCTTCTGGGCTTTACACTGAAGCTTTCTTT.

This clone was seen once. The CDR3 sequence: CASSYQGVITGELFF. In nucleotides, the CDR3 is TGTGCCAGCAGTTACCAGGGGGTTATTACCGGGGAGCTGTTTTTT. The rearrangement links TRBV6-5 to TRBJ2-2, with 7 positions matching TRBD1. The CDR3 has 15 amino acids. Germline lookup yields CDR1 MNHEY and CDR2 SVGAGI. The V and J ends lost 2 bases and 5 bases, in that order; junction bases with no gene match: 5.

The rearrangement links TRBV7-2 to TRBJ1-5; D perhaps matches TRBD1 (5 bases). Germline V lookup: CDR1 SGHTA, CDR2 FQGNSA. The CDR3 contains 15 residues. Trimming took 3 bases from V and 1 from J, leaving 10 bases between them. CDR3 residues: CASSFSTVSNQPQHF. The CDR3 DNA reads TGTGCCAGCAGCTTTTCGACAGTAAGCAATCAGCCCCAGCATTTT.

As concerns this clone: The junction shows a germline mismatch at one end, possibly a read error. CDR3 residues: CASSLGRDSHNEQFF. DNA for the CDR3: TGTGCTAGCAGCTTAGGGAGGGACAGCCACAATGAGCAGTTCTTC. The V call is TRBV7-7, the J call TRBJ2-1; D may be TRBD1 or TRBD2 (7 bases each). Germline lookup yields CDR1 SSHAT and CDR2 FNYEAQ (reference sequence). This CDR3 comprises 15 residues.

This rearrangement joins TRBV18 to TRBJ1-6, with a tentative D call TRBD1 (6 bases). Trimming stripped 1 base from V and 5 bases from J, with 18 bases between. The CDR3 totals 18 residues. CDR1 and CDR2 (germline): KGHSH, LQKENI. The CDR3 spells CASSPLLQGTGHNSPLHF. For the CDR3, the DNA is TGTGCCAGCTCACCACTCTTACAGGGAACGGGGCATAATTCACCCCTCCACTTT.

This chain joins TRBV28 and TRBJ1-1; maybe TRBD1 (5 bases). Trimming took 5 bases from V and 5 from J, leaving 18 bases between them. The CDR3 is 15 residues long. The germline V gene encodes CDR1 MDHEN and CDR2 SYDVKM. The CDR3 region has the DNA TGTGCCAGCAGTGCACAACTGGGGCCCGGGACTGAAGCTTTCTTT. This gives the protein CASSAQLGPGTEAFF.

This clone has just one count. The V call is TRBV27, the J call TRBJ1-4; D gene ambiguous. The CDR3 is 14 residues long. Trimming took 6 bases from V and 8 from J, leaving 16 bases between them. Germline lookup yields CDR1 MNHEY and CDR2 SMNVEV (reference sequence). The CDR3 DNA sequence: TGTGCCAGCAGCCCAACTATAACTCGGGAAAAACTGTTTTTT. Amino acid sequence: CASSPTITREKLFF. Full variable domain (remainder filled in from reference TRBV27 and TRBJ1-4): EAQVTQNPRYLITVTGKKLTVTCSQNMNHEYMSWYRQDPGLGLRQIYYSMNVEVTDKGDVPEGYKVSRKEKRNFPLILESPSPNQTSLYFCASSPTITREKLFFGSGTQLSVL.

The chain carries TRBV6-1 and TRBJ2-1; a weak D match, TRBD2 (6 bases). The ends were cut back, 2 bases at V and 0 bases at J, with 11 bases in the middle. The CDR3 has 16 residues. CDR1 is MNHNS and CDR2 is SASEGT in the germline V gene. The CDR3 coding sequence is TGTGCCAGCAGTGAAAGGGGACTGTACTCCTACAATGAGCAGTTCTTC. Its protein product is CASSERGLYSYNEQFF.

This chain uses TRBV10-2 with TRBJ2-5; 13 bases map to TRBD2. The CDR3 runs 17 residues. In germline, CDR1 is WSHSY, CDR2 SAAADI. V trimming: 5 bases; J trimming: 2 bases; junction bases outside the gene matches: 8. The CDR3 region is CASSSRGLAGEQETQYF. For the CDR3, the DNA is TGCGCCAGCAGTTCCCGCGGACTAGCGGGGGAACAAGAGACCCAGTACTTC.